This T cell receptor (beta chain) is from a study of shared clonotypes between healthy human individuals. Findings of the study overall: Estimated clonotype richness was generally higher in naive than memory subsets.

On this clone: Its antigen remains unknown.

This CDR3 region has 15 residues. Germline CDR1 reads SGHRS; CDR2 reads YFSETQ. Trimming at V came to 5 bases and at J to 4 bases, leaving 7 bases not matched to a gene. Method: immunoSEQ multiplex PCR; TCRdb's copy keeps in-frame clones and lacks some. The sample shows more than 2,000,000 clones, 85% to 95% of them seen only once. Sequencing used naive CD4+ T cells sorted from blood. Subset here: CD45RA+ positively selected. The TCR originated in a man in his late teens or twenties in good health. This chain links TRBV5-1 with TRBJ2-1, with 9 bases fitting TRBD2. Here the CDR3 reads CASSFTSGQYNEQFF. The DNA of the CDR3 is TGCGCCAGCAGTTTCACTAGCGGGCAGTACAATGAGCAGTTCTTC.